The present TCR beta chain was sequenced within a study of cytomegalovirus exposure and HLA in healthy donors. The CDR3 covers 17 residues. The PCR used 60 Vbeta and 13 Jbeta primers. Only in-frame clones appear in the TCRdb table, and some are missing; sequencing was by immunoSEQ multiplex PCR. The sample lists approximately 100,000 clones; about three quarters were seen once. Sequencing input: PBMCs. The chain carries TRBV21-1 and TRBJ2-1; no DNA check was done on the table's D call, TRBD1. TRBV21-1 is a pseudogene. The source is a man between 60 and 75 years old in good health and CMV-seropositive. The CDR3 DNA follows: TGTGCCAGCAGCAAAGCAGACAGGGGCGGTATGGGCAATGAGCAGTTCTTC. Translation: CASSKADRGGMGNEQFF.